The 21 T cell receptor beta chains below were found in one sample sequenced in a study of cytomegalovirus exposure and HLA in healthy donors (dated 2017 in TCRdb). The method was the immunoSEQ multiplex PCR assay. The multiplex PCR relied on a mix of 60 forward primers for TCR Vbeta segments and 13 reverse primers for TCR Jbeta segments. In its TCRdb copy, this immuneACCESS table keeps in-frame sequences only and misses some clones. Where compared with another copy, unresolved V genes explain less than half of these, and the others have no known cause. For this sample there are around 74,000 clones; 70% to 80% appear just once. In total, the top ten clones hold approximately 2.4% of the sample. The sequencing input was PBMCs. These receptors were collected from a man aged 25 to 40 in good health and CMV-seronegative.

The J gene is TRBJ2-7, the V gene TRBV6-1, with D maybe TRBD2 (6 bases). V shed 7 bases and J shed 1 base, with 14 bases lying between them. The CDR3 totals 14 residues. Germline loops: CDR1 MNHNS, CDR2 SASEGT. The CDR3 DNA reads as TGTGCCAGCACCTCGGGACTTGGATCCTACGAGCAGTACTTC. This codes for CASTSGLGSYEQYF.

The sample holds one count of this clone. The J gene is TRBJ1-5, the V gene TRBV30; D gene unclear. The CDR3 loop spans 13 amino acids. Germline CDR1 reads GTSNPN; CDR2 reads SVGIG (reference sequence). With 4 bases removed from V and 3 bases from J, the gap between germline ends came to 10 bases. Here the CDR3 reads CAWNPSFNQPQHF. CDR3 bases: TGTGCCTGGAATCCTTCCTTCAATCAGCCCCAGCATTTT.

The V and J genes are TRBV15 and TRBJ2-1; 9 nucleotides align to TRBD2. The CDR3 extends over 15 amino acids. With V trimmed by 7 bases and J by 2 bases, 6 bases remained unmatched. CDR1 and CDR2 from the germline V gene are LNHNV and YYDKDF (reference sequence). Here the CDR3 DNA reads TGTGCCACCAAGGTGGCTAGCGGGACCTACAATGAGCAGTTCTTC. It yields the protein CATKVASGTYNEQFF.

The chain employs TRBV27 and TRBJ1-1, with D perhaps matching TRBD1 (6 bases). Trimming pared 0 bases from V and 0 bases from J, leaving 11 bases between. CDR3 length: 16 amino acids. The germline CDR1 and CDR2 sequences are MNHEY and SMNVEV (reference sequence). In DNA, the CDR3 is TGTGCCAGCAGTTTATCGACAGGCTTCATGAACACTGAAGCTTTCTTT. It specifies CASSLSTGFMNTEAFF.

The genes are TRBV28 and TRBJ2-1; maybe TRBD1 (6 bases). V gave up 6 bases and J gave up 3 bases, with 18 bases separating them. The CDR3 has 16 amino acids. Per the germline V gene, CDR1 is MDHEN and CDR2 is SYDVKM. This CDR3 reads CASSLKPGQLYNEQFF. CDR3 nucleotides: TGTGCCAGCAGCCTAAAACCGGGACAACTCTACAATGAGCAGTTCTTC.

The chain joins TRBV10-3 to TRBJ1-1, with D unresolved. The CDR3 extends over 13 amino acids. V was shortened by 3 bases and J by 6 bases, with 11 bases between the two germline ends. Germline CDR1 reads ENHRY; CDR2 reads SYGVKD. As DNA, the CDR3 is TGTGCCATCAGTGACGGAGCCGGCGCTGAAGCTTTCTTT. Its protein is CAISDGAGAEAFF.

The chain combines TRBV21-1 with TRBJ2-1; the table's D call of TRBD2 was not tested on the DNA. TRBV21-1 is shown as a pseudogene. This CDR3 has 12 amino acids. The CDR3 DNA sequence: TGTGCCAGCAGCAACACACTAAATTGGCAGTTCTTC. Translated, it gives CASSNTLNWQFF.

This clone was seen more than once but under ten times. The rearrangement links TRBV5-1 to TRBJ1-1; 7 nucleotides align to TRBD1. V trimming: 1 base; J trimming: 0 bases; junction bases outside the gene matches: 3. Germline V CDR1 and CDR2: SGHRS, YFSETQ. CDR3 length equals 15 residues. The CDR3 loop is CASSLTQGVNTEAFF. DNA of the CDR3: TGCGCCAGCAGCTTGACCCAGGGGGTGAACACTGAAGCTTTCTTT.

The chain is built from TRBV7-3 and TRBJ2-2, with D possibly TRBD1 on 6 matching bases. V was trimmed by 4 bases and J by 7 bases, leaving 16 bases between them. The CDR3 loop spans 15 amino acids. Germline CDR1 SGHTA, CDR2 FQGTGA. The CDR3 nucleotides are TGTGCCAGCAGCTCCAACGCCAGGGGCCTCGGGGAGCTGTTTTTT. The encoded protein is CASSSNARGLGELFF.

The chain combines TRBV7-8 with TRBJ2-2; no reliable D call. Germline V CDR1 and CDR2: SGHVS, FQNEAQ. The V gene lost 1 base and the J gene lost 4 bases, with 7 bases spanning the gap. The CDR3 length is 14 residues. The CDR3 region is CASSLVVLTGELFF. CDR3 DNA sequence: TGTGCCAGCAGCTTAGTGGTACTCACCGGGGAGCTGTTTTTT.

The table lists this clone with a count of one. The chain recombines TRBV7-9 with TRBJ1-2; maybe TRBD1 (5 bases). The V gene lost 0 bases and the J gene lost 4 bases, with 9 bases spanning the gap. CDR3 size: 14 residues. Per germline, CDR1 SEHNR and CDR2 FQNEAQ (reference sequence). The CDR3 sequence: CASSLAGEAYGYTF. CDR3 sequence (DNA): TGTGCCAGCAGCTTAGCGGGGGAGGCCTATGGCTACACCTTC.

The rearrangement joins TRBV19 to TRBJ2-5, with 9 bases lining up with TRBD2. Germline V gene sequence: CDR1 LNHDA, CDR2 SQIVND (reference sequence). This CDR3 spans 15 amino acids. V dropped 6 bases and J dropped 1; count of bases not matched to a gene: 6. The CDR3 DNA reads as TGTGCCAGTAGAGGTCTAGCGGGACTCCAAGAGACCCAGTACTTC. As protein: CASRGLAGLQETQYF. The full variable domain, rest sourced from reference TRBV19 and TRBJ2-5, is DGGITQSPKYLFRKEGQNVTLSCEQNLNHDAMYWYRQDPGQGLRLIYYSQIVNDFQKGDIAEGYSVSREKKESFPLTVTSAQKNPTAFYLCASRGLAGLQETQYFGPGTRLLVL.

V and J are TRBV19 and TRBJ1-5; D may be TRBD1 (5 bases). Germline CDR1 LNHDA, CDR2 SQIVND (reference sequence). Trimming took off 4 bases at V and 4 bases at J, with 11 bases between the two ends. This CDR3 has 14 residues. CDR3 bases: TGTGCCAGTAGTACAGGGTCCCGAAATCAGCCCCAGCATTTT. Translation: CASSTGSRNQPQHF.

This clone was picked up one time. V is TRBV6-5 and J is TRBJ1-2; D is unresolved. CDR1 is MNHEY and CDR2 is SVGAGI in the germline V gene. The CDR3 extends over 15 amino acids. Deletions cut 2 bases from V and 6 bases from J, with 16 bases between. CDR3 nucleotide sequence: TGTGCCAGCAGTTACCCCGATCCGGGGTGGAATGGCTACACCTTC. The encoded protein is CASSYPDPGWNGYTF.

The count of this clone is one. J is TRBJ1-5 and V is TRBV7-8, with 7 positions matching TRBD1. The CDR3 spans 15 residues. Germline V gene data show CDR1 as SGHVS and CDR2 as FQNEAQ. V dropped 5 bases and J dropped 9; count of bases not matched to a gene: 13. CDR3 bases: TGTGCCAGCAGCCCCCGGGACAGTCCGGCTTCGCCCCAGCATTTT. Its protein is CASSPRDSPASPQHF.

V is TRBV7-6 and J is TRBJ2-2; 9 nucleotides match TRBD1. CDR3 length: 15 amino acids. Germline assignment: CDR1 SGHVS and CDR2 FNYEAQ. J gave up 9 bases and V 2 bases, and 7 bases lay outside the gene matches. CDR3 DNA sequence: TGTGCCAGCAGCTTATTCAGGACAGGGGTGAGGGAGCTGTTTTTT. Its protein is CASSLFRTGVRELFF.

The chain combines TRBV19 with TRBJ1-5; D is undetermined. The germline CDR1 and CDR2 sequences are LNHDA and SQIVND (reference sequence). The V gene lost 7 bases and the J gene lost 2 bases, with 9 bases spanning the gap. The CDR3 loop spans 13 amino acids. The CDR3 sequence: CASTILGNQPQHF. The CDR3 DNA reads TGTGCCAGTACCATACTGGGCAATCAGCCCCAGCATTTT. The full variable domain, rest sourced from reference TRBV19 and TRBJ1-5, is DGGITQSPKYLFRKEGQNVTLSCEQNLNHDAMYWYRQDPGQGLRLIYYSQIVNDFQKGDIAEGYSVSREKKESFPLTVTSAQKNPTAFYLCASTILGNQPQHFGDGTRLSIL.

The chain carries TRBV28 and TRBJ2-2, with no clear D. The V gene's germline CDR1 is MDHEN and CDR2 SYDVKM. The V gene lost 8 bases and the J gene lost 4 bases, with 14 bases spanning the gap. The CDR3 loop spans 14 amino acids. CDR3 nucleotides: TGTGCCAGCGAAGAGGTAGCCGGCACCGGGGAGCTGTTTTTT. Its protein product is CASEEVAGTGELFF.

The chain employs TRBV11-2 and TRBJ2-1; D remains unclear. Germline CDR1 reads SGHAT; CDR2 reads FQNNGV. The CDR3 loop spans 11 amino acids. V was clipped by 1 base and J by 10 bases, with 5 bases between them. The CDR3 reads CASSLGEEQFF. The CDR3 coding sequence is TGTGCCAGCAGCTTAGGCGAGGAGCAGTTCTTC.

The J gene is TRBJ1-2, the V gene TRBV7-9; TRBD1 might be the D (6 bases). Looked up from germline, CDR1 is SEHNR and CDR2 is FQNEAQ (reference sequence). V lost 5 bases to trimming and J lost 1 base, with 17 bases between them. The CDR3 totals 16 residues. The CDR3 sequence: CASSPRGSTFNYGYTF. The DNA of the CDR3 is TGTGCCAGCAGCCCTAGGGGGTCGACATTTAACTATGGCTACACCTTC.

The chain recombines TRBV18 with TRBJ2-7; a weak D match, TRBD2 (5 bases). V was trimmed by 8 bases and J by 5 bases, leaving 16 bases between them. The germline gives CDR1 KGHSH, CDR2 LQKENI. The CDR3 runs to 13 residues. The CDR3 nucleotides read TGTGCCAGCCAAAGCTCAGGACTCCACGAGCAGTACTTC. Translating gives CASQSSGLHEQYF.